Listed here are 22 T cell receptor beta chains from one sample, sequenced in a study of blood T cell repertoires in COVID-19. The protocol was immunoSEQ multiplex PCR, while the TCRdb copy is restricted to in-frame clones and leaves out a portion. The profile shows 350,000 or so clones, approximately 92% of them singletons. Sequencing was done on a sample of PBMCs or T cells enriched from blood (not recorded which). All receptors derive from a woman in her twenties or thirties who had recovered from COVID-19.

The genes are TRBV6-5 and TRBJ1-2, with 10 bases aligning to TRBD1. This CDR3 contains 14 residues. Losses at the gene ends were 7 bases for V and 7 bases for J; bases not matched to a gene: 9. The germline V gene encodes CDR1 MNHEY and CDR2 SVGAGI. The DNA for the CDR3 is TGTGCCAGCACTCAGACAGGGGGCATGGGTGGCTACACCTTC. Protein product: CASTQTGGMGGYTF.

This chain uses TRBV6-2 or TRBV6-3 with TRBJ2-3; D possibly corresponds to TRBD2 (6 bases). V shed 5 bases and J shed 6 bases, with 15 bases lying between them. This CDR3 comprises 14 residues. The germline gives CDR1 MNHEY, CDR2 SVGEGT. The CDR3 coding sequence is TGTGCCAGCAGTCCGACTAGATCCTTCGATACGCAGTATTTT. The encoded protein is CASSPTRSFDTQYF.

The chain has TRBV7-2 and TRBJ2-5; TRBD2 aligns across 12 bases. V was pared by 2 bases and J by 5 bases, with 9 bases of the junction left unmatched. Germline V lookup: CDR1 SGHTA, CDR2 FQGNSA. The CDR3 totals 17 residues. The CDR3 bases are TGTGCCAGCAGCTTAAGGCGGGCTAGCGGGGGGGCGGAGACCCAGTACTTC. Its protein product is CASSLRRASGGAETQYF.

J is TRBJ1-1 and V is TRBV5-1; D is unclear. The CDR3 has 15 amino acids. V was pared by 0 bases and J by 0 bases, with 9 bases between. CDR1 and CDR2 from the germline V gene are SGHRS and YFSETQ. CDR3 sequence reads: CASSLAYPMNTEAFF. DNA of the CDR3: TGCGCCAGCAGCTTGGCGTATCCTATGAACACTGAAGCTTTCTTT.

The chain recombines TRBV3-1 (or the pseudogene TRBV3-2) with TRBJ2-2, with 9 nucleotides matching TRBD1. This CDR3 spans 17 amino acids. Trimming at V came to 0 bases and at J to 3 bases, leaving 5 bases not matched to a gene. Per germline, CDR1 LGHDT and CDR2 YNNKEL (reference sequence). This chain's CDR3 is CASSQEGQGHYTGELFF. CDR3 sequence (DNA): TGTGCCAGCAGCCAAGAAGGACAGGGGCATTACACCGGGGAGCTGTTTTTT.

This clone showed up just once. The DNA for the CDR3 is TGTGCCATCAGCGAAACCTCGACTGTCGGAACGATCCAACAAGAGACCCAGTACTTC. The encoded protein is CAISETSTVGTIQQETQYF. The chain recombines TRBV10-3 with TRBJ2-5; no clear D. The CDR3 has 19 residues. The V end was cut by 6 bases, the J end by 2 bases, with 28 bases between. Germline V CDR1 and CDR2: ENHRY, SYGVKD.

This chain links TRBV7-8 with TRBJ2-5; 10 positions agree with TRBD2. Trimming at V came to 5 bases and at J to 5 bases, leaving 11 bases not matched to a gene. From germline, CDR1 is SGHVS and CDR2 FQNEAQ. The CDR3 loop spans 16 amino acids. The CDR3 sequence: CASSRGTLAGVETQYF. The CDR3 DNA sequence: TGTGCCAGCAGCCGTGGGACCCTAGCGGGAGTCGAGACCCAGTACTTC.

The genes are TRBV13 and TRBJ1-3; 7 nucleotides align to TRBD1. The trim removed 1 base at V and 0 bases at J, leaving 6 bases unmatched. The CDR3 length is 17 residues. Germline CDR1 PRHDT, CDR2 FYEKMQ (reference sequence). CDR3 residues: CASSLEATGHSGNTIYF. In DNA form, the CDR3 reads TGTGCCAGCAGCTTAGAAGCGACAGGGCACTCTGGAAACACCATATATTTT.

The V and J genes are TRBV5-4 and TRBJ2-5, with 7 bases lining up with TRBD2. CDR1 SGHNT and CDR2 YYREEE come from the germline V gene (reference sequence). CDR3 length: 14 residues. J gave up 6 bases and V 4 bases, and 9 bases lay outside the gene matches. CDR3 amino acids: CASSEPGTMKTQYF. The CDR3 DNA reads TGTGCCAGCAGCGAACCCGGGACTATGAAGACCCAGTACTTC.

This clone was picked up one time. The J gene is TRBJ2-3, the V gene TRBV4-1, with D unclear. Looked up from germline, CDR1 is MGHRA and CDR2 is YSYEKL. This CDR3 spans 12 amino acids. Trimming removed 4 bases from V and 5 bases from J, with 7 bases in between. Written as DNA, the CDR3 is TGCGCCAGCAGCCCCGCGTTAGATACGCAGTATTTT. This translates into CASSPALDTQYF.

The CDR3 reads CASSSPSRAYEQYF. The CDR3 bases are TGTGCCAGCAGTAGCCCCTCGAGGGCCTACGAGCAGTACTTC. This chain links TRBV27 with TRBJ2-7; tentatively, D is TRBD2 (5 bases). CDR1 and CDR2 from the germline V gene are MNHEY and SMNVEV (reference sequence). The CDR3 contains 14 residues. Trimming took 5 bases from V and 2 from J, leaving 13 bases between them.

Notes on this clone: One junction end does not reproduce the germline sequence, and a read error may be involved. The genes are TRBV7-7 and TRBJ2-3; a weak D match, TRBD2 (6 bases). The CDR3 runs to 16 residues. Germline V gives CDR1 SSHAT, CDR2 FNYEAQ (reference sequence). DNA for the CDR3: TGTGCTAGCAGCCCTCCCCAGCGGGTTAGCACAGATACGCAGTATTTT. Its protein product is CASSPPQRVSTDTQYF.

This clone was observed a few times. The CDR3 loop is CASSLAHGGGGYGYTF. CDR3 sequence (DNA): TGCGCCAGCAGCTTGGCCCACGGAGGGGGCGGCTATGGCTACACCTTC. The genes are TRBV5-1 and TRBJ1-2; 7 bases fit TRBD1. The CDR3 sequence is 16 residues long. With V trimmed by 0 bases and J by 4 bases, 9 bases remained unmatched. Germline CDR1 SGHRS, CDR2 YFSETQ.

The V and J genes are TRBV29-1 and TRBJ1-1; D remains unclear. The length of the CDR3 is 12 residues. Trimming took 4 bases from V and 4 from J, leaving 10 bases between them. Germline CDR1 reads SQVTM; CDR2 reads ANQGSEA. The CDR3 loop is CSVARGSTEAFF. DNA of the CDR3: TGCAGCGTTGCCCGGGGAAGCACTGAAGCTTTCTTT.

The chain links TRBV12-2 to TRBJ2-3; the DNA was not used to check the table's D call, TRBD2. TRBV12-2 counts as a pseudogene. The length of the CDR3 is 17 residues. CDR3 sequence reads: CASRFRGDHTSTDTQYF. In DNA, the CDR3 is TGTGCAAGTCGCTTTCGGGGGGACCATACCTCCACAGATACGCAGTATTTT.

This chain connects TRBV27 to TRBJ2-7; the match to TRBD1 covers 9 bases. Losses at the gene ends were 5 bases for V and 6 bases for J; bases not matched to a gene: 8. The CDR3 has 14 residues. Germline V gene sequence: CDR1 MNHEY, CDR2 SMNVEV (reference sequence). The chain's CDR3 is CASSDGTGPLEQYF. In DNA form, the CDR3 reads TGTGCCAGCAGTGACGGGACAGGGCCCCTCGAGCAGTACTTC.

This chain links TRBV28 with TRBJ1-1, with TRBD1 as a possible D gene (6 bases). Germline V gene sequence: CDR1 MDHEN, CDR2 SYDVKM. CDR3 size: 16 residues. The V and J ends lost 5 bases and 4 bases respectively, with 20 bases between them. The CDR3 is CASSLYRMRGITEAFF. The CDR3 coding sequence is TGTGCCAGCAGTCTCTACCGAATGAGGGGGATCACTGAAGCTTTCTTT.

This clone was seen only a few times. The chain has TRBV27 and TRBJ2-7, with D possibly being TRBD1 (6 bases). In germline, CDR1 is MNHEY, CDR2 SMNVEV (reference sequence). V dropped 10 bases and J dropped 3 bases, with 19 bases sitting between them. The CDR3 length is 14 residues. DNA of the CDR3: TGTGCCACTCGGACAGACTGGGCTAACTACGAGCAGTACTTC. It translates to CATRTDWANYEQYF.

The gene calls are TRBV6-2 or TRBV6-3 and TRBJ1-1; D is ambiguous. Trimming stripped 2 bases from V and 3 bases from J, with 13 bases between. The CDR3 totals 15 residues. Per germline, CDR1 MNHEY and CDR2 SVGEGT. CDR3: CASSYGSRGHTEAFF. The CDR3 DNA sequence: TGTGCCAGCAGTTACGGTTCTCGCGGGCACACTGAAGCTTTCTTT.

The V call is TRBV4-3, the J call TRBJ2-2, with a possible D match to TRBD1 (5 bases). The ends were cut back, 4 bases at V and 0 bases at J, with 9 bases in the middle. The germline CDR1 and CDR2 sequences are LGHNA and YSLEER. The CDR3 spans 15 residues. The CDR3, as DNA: TGCGCCAGCAGCCTCCGACAGACGAACACCGGGGAGCTGTTTTTT. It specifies CASSLRQTNTGELFF.

CDR3 sequence reads: CASSHLPGQGSGNTIYF. The CDR3 DNA reads TGTGCCAGCAGCCACCTACCGGGACAGGGGTCTGGAAACACCATATATTTT. The V and J genes are TRBV3-1 (or the pseudogene TRBV3-2) and TRBJ1-3, with 10 bases that match TRBD1. The CDR3 spans 17 residues. V gave up 3 bases and J gave up 1 base; unmatched junction bases: 6. CDR1 is LGHDT, CDR2 YNNKEL, per germline (reference sequence).

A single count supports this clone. The CDR3 DNA follows: TGTGCCAGCAGTTACCCGGGACAGGGAGTTTGGGGCTACACCTTC. It is translated as CASSYPGQGVWGYTF. The chain joins TRBV6-6 to TRBJ1-2; 9 nucleotides match TRBD1. The CDR3 is 15 amino acids. Germline CDR1 is MNHNY and CDR2 is SVGAGI (reference sequence). The V gene end was trimmed by 2 bases and the J gene end by 8 bases; junction bases not matched to a gene: 9.